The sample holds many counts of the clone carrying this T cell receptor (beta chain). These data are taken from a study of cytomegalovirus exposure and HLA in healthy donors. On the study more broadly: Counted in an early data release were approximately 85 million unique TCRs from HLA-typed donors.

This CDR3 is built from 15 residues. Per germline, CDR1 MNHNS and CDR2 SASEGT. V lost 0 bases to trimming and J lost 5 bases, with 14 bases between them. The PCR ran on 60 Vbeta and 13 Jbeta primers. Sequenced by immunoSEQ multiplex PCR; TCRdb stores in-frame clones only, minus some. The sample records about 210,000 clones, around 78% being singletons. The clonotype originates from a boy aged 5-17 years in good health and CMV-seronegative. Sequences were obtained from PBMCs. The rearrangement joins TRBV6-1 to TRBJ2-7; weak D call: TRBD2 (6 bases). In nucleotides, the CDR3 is TGTGCCAGCAGTGAAGCTTCGAGCGGGTTTAACGAGCAGTACTTC. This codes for CASSEASSGFNEQYF.